Below are 2 T cell receptor beta chains sequenced from a single sample in a study of T cell repertoires in cytomegalovirus infection. Using its own MiXCR run on the reads, TCRdb lists one record per CDR3 protein. The table lists around 530,000 distinct CDR3 sequences, less than 30% of them singletons, with 13% in the top ten. The specimen sequenced was PBMCs. The source is a human donor in good health (CMV status not recorded). Some clones in this sample may be carry-over from other donors' samples.

This clonotype has only a few counts. V gene TRBV6-2 or TRBV6-3 combines with J gene TRBJ1-1; D remains ambiguous. The CDR3 is 14 amino acids. The germline V and J ends were trimmed by 2 bases and 1 base, with 8 bases remaining between them. In germline, CDR1 is MNHEY, CDR2 SVGEGT. This CDR3 reads CASSYRQQNTEAFF. CDR3 sequence (DNA): TGTGCCAGCAGTTACCGTCAGCAGAACACTGAAGCTTTCTTT.

The chain has TRBV27 and TRBJ2-3; the D is unclear. V was clipped by 2 bases and J by 4 bases, with 13 bases between them. The CDR3 loop spans 15 amino acids. Germline CDR1 reads MNHEY; CDR2 reads SMNVEV (reference sequence). CDR3 in amino acids: CASSLNTYWADTQYF. As DNA, the CDR3 is TGTGCCAGCAGTTTAAACACCTATTGGGCAGATACGCAGTATTTT.